The 20 T cell receptor beta chains given below trace back to one sample, sequenced in a study of control samples from healthy donors and cancer patients. Libraries were prepared by immunoSEQ multiplex PCR; TCRdb keeps only in-frame clonotypes and omits some of them. The sample includes roughly 130,000 clones, over 85% of them seen just once. The material sequenced was blood. These receptors originate from a man aged 30-40 years in good health.

The J gene is TRBJ1-2, the V gene TRBV18, with D hard to call. From germline, CDR1 is KGHSH and CDR2 LQKENI. With 3 bases removed from V and 0 bases from J, the gap between germline ends came to 20 bases. This CDR3 is 18 amino acids long. The CDR3 region is CASSPLGQTNSPNYGYTF. In nucleotides, the CDR3 is TGTGCCAGCTCACCTTTGGGTCAGACTAATTCCCCTAACTATGGCTACACCTTC.

A remark on this clone: At one boundary the junction diverges from the germline segment, which might be a read error. The chain uses TRBV6-5 and TRBJ1-2; D remains ambiguous. The CDR3 length is 13 residues. Germline V gene data show CDR1 as MNHEY and CDR2 as SVGAGI. The CDR3 DNA reads as TGTGTCCAGCGTTACCGGGCCCTCGGAGCAGCTGCCTTC. It specifies CVQRYRALGAAAF.

The chain combines TRBV7-9 with TRBJ1-1, with 7 bases fitting TRBD1. This CDR3 has 14 amino acids. V dropped 5 bases and J dropped 1; count of bases not matched to a gene: 4. In germline, CDR1 is SEHNR, CDR2 FQNEAQ (reference sequence). The CDR3 here is CASSEQGKNTEAFF. The DNA for the CDR3 is TGTGCCAGCAGCGAACAGGGGAAGAACACTGAAGCTTTCTTT.

The V and J genes are TRBV24-1 and TRBJ2-2; no clear D gene. Germline values: CDR1 KGHDR, CDR2 SFDVKD. V shed 2 bases and J shed 0 bases, with 6 bases lying between them. The CDR3 totals 15 residues. CDR3: CATSDSAPNTGELFF. The CDR3 region has the DNA TGTGCCACCAGTGATTCCGCCCCGAACACCGGGGAGCTGTTTTTT.

This clone appeared a single time. The V call is TRBV7-9, the J call TRBJ1-2; D may be TRBD1 (6 bases). V gave up 4 bases and J gave up 3 bases, with 15 bases separating them. The CDR3 loop spans 15 amino acids. CDR1 is SEHNR and CDR2 is FQNEAQ in the germline V gene (reference sequence). The DNA for the CDR3 is TGTGCCAGCAGCTCCACAAATGGGGGCCACTATGGCTACACCTTC. Translating gives CASSSTNGGHYGYTF.

V usage is TRBV20-1 and J usage is TRBJ2-1, with a tentative D call TRBD2 (5 bases). The CDR3 totals 16 residues. Between the trimmed V and J ends, which lost 3 bases and 4 bases, there was a span of 19 bases. From germline, CDR1 is DFQATT and CDR2 SNEGSKA (reference sequence). The CDR3 loop is CSASVRIAGRYNEQFF. The DNA for the CDR3 is TGCAGTGCTAGTGTAAGGATCGCGGGCCGATACAATGAGCAGTTCTTC.

The CDR3 nucleotides are TGTGCCAGCTCACCGACAGGGGGTCGGAACACCATATATTTT. This sequence encodes CASSPTGGRNTIYF. The gene calls are TRBV18 and TRBJ1-3, with 9 bases matching TRBD1. Germline-derived CDR1 and CDR2 are KGHSH and LQKENI. J lost 7 bases, V lost 3 bases, and 4 bases had no gene match. The CDR3 contains 14 residues.

The chain has TRBV30 and TRBJ1-6; no reliable D call. The CDR3 extends over 14 amino acids. V was clipped by 7 bases and J by 6 bases, with 16 bases between them. Germline V gene lookup returns CDR1 GTSNPN and CDR2 SVGIG (reference sequence). DNA for the CDR3: TGTGCCTTTAAAGTCGCCGGTTTTAATTCACCCCTCCACTTT. It is translated as CAFKVAGFNSPLHF.

The chain recombines TRBV19 with TRBJ2-2, with D perhaps TRBD1 (6 bases). V lost 10 bases and J lost 4, with 16 bases in between. The CDR3 loop spans 14 amino acids. Germline CDR1 reads LNHDA; CDR2 reads SQIVND (reference sequence). CDR3 sequence: CATRRSGATGELFF. The CDR3 DNA is TGTGCCACCCGCCGGTCAGGGGCCACCGGGGAGCTGTTTTTT. Full variable domain (rest looked up from reference TRBV19 and TRBJ2-2): DGGITQSPKYLFRKEGQNVTLSCEQNLNHDAMYWYRQDPGQGLRLIYYSQIVNDFQKGDIAEGYSVSREKKESFPLTVTSAQKNPTAFYLCATRRSGATGELFFGEGSRLTVL.

The rearrangement links TRBV19 to TRBJ1-2; D is ambiguous. CDR1 is LNHDA, CDR2 SQIVND, per germline (reference sequence). CDR3 length: 13 amino acids. Trimming stripped 3 bases from V and 4 bases from J, with 9 bases between. CDR3 DNA sequence: TGTGCCAGTAGTATCGGCCCAATCTATGGCTACACCTTC. It translates to CASSIGPIYGYTF.

The CDR3 DNA reads TGTGCCAGCAGCCCGTGGTTGAACTCTGGGGCCAACGTCCTGACTTTC. It translates to CASSPWLNSGANVLTF. This chain links TRBV7-8 with TRBJ2-6; D uncertain. Trimming took off 5 bases at V and 0 bases at J, with 11 bases between the two ends. Germline V gene sequence: CDR1 SGHVS, CDR2 FQNEAQ. The CDR3 runs to 16 residues.

The chain joins TRBV6-5 to TRBJ1-5; tentatively, D is TRBD1 (5 bases). The CDR3 runs 16 residues. Germline-derived CDR1 and CDR2 are MNHEY and SVGAGI. Trimming left V 4 bases short and J 3 bases short, with 16 bases between. The CDR3: CASSSRGDGYNQPQHF. The CDR3 nucleotides read TGTGCCAGCAGTTCTCGAGGGGACGGATACAATCAGCCCCAGCATTTT.

This sequence joins TRBV7-8 and TRBJ2-5; no reliable D call. CDR1 is SGHVS, CDR2 FQNEAQ, per germline. Trimming took off 5 bases at V and 2 bases at J, with 12 bases between the two ends. CDR3 length equals 14 residues. CDR3 in amino acids: CASSPHARQETQYF. The CDR3 nucleotides read TGTGCCAGCAGCCCCCACGCACGGCAAGAGACCCAGTACTTC.

The chain uses TRBV28 and TRBJ2-7; no clear D. This CDR3 spans 14 amino acids. CDR1 is MDHEN, CDR2 SYDVKM, per germline. Trimming took 3 bases from V and 6 from J, leaving 15 bases between them. The CDR3 loop is CASSFPYETAEQYF. The CDR3 nucleotides read TGTGCCAGCAGTTTCCCCTACGAAACCGCCGAGCAGTACTTC. The full variable domain, its missing parts supplied by reference TRBV28 and TRBJ2-7, is DVKVTQSSRYLVKRTGEKVFLECVQDMDHENMFWYRQDPGLGLRLIYFSYDVKMKEKGDIPEGYSVSREKKERFSLILESASTNQTSMYLCASSFPYETAEQYFGPGTRLTVT.

This chain connects TRBV27 to TRBJ2-7, with 8 bases matching TRBD2. CDR1 and CDR2 from the germline V gene are MNHEY and SMNVEV (reference sequence). V lost 6 bases and J lost 2; bases outside the gene matches: 9. The CDR3 covers 15 residues. The CDR3 here is CASSVFSGLAYEQYF. Written as DNA, the CDR3 is TGTGCCAGCAGCGTATTTTCGGGACTAGCCTACGAGCAGTACTTC.

V usage is TRBV4-3 and J usage is TRBJ1-6; TRBD1 matches at 8 bases. The CDR3 spans 17 residues. The junction had 13 bases not matched to a gene; V was cut back by 3 bases and J by 9 bases. Germline V gene data show CDR1 as LGHNA and CDR2 as YSLEER. For the CDR3, the DNA is TGCGCCAGCAGCCAGGATTCTCCCGGACAGGGTACTTCACCCCTCCACTTT. Its translation: CASSQDSPGQGTSPLHF.

The J gene is TRBJ1-5, the V gene TRBV2; D is undetermined. This CDR3 region has 14 residues. In germline, CDR1 is SNHLY, CDR2 FYNNEI. V lost 4 bases and J lost 5, with 12 bases in between. CDR3 sequence (DNA): TGTGCCAGCAGTGGGGCAGGAAGCCATCAGCCCCAGCATTTT. Amino acids: CASSGAGSHQPQHF.

The chain is built from TRBV4-1 and TRBJ1-5; D perhaps matches TRBD1 (5 bases). CDR3 length: 16 amino acids. Germline values: CDR1 MGHRA, CDR2 YSYEKL. V dropped 0 bases and J dropped 5 bases, with 14 bases sitting between them. The CDR3 loop is CASSQDWGGRYQPQHF. The CDR3 DNA is TGCGCCAGCAGCCAAGACTGGGGGGGGAGGTATCAGCCCCAGCATTTT.

The rearrangement joins TRBV12-5 to TRBJ2-7; 9 positions agree with TRBD2. Germline trimming cut 6 bases from V and 1 base from J; bases unmatched to any gene: 7. The CDR3 runs 15 residues. CDR1 and CDR2 (germline): LGHNT, FRNRAP. The DNA for the CDR3 is TGTGCTAGTGGCCCCGCGGGGGGGGGTTCCTACGAGCAGTACTTC. It translates to CASGPAGGGSYEQYF.

V gene TRBV11-2 combines with J gene TRBJ1-1; no clear D gene. The V end lost 4 bases, the J end lost 3 bases, and 9 bases lay between the germline ends. The CDR3 is 13 residues long. Germline V gene data show CDR1 as SGHAT and CDR2 as FQNNGV. The CDR3 loop reads CASSSGLDTEAFF. DNA of the CDR3: TGTGCCAGCAGCTCCGGACTTGACACTGAAGCTTTCTTT.